A single sample gave rise to the 14 T cell receptor beta chains below, sequenced in a study of cytomegalovirus exposure and HLA in healthy donors. Primers for the PCR totalled 60 Vbeta and 13 Jbeta. Profiled with immunoSEQ multiplex PCR; TCRdb holds only in-frame clones, not every one. The data show 190,000 or so clones, about four fifths seen once. Input material: PBMCs. The receptor set was obtained from a girl aged 10 to 17 in good health and CMV-seropositive.

The CDR3 spells CAWSVSSWGTVHNEQFF. Written as DNA, the CDR3 is TGTGCCTGGAGTGTGAGTAGTTGGGGGACTGTCCACAATGAGCAGTTCTTC. This sequence joins TRBV30 and TRBJ2-1, with D possibly TRBD2 on 6 matching bases. The V gene's germline CDR1 is GTSNPN and CDR2 SVGIG (reference sequence). The CDR3 has 17 residues. Trimming shortened V by 0 bases and J by 5 bases, and 20 bases separated the two germline ends.

The V gene is TRBV5-1, the J gene TRBJ1-3, with 10 bases matching TRBD1. With V trimmed by 4 bases and J by 2 bases, 3 bases remained unmatched. CDR1 and CDR2 (germline): SGHRS, YFSETQ. CDR3 length: 15 residues. The CDR3 sequence is CASSTDRGPGNTIYF. CDR3 bases: TGCGCCAGCAGCACAGACAGGGGGCCTGGAAACACCATATATTTT.

The genes are TRBV30 and TRBJ2-3, with D tentatively TRBD2 (5 bases). The CDR3 is 13 residues long. V shed 3 bases and J shed 5 bases, with 12 bases lying between them. Germline lookup yields CDR1 GTSNPN and CDR2 SVGIG (reference sequence). The CDR3 sequence: CAWRKLAGDTQYF. The CDR3 DNA follows: TGTGCCTGGAGGAAGCTAGCTGGAGATACGCAGTATTTT.

The V gene is TRBV5-6, the J gene TRBJ1-5; the match to TRBD1 covers 9 bases. From germline, CDR1 is SGHDT and CDR2 YYEEEE. With 3 bases clipped from V and 3 bases from J, the junction kept 7 bases outside the gene matches. This CDR3 is 16 amino acids long. CDR3 coding DNA: TGTGCCAGCAGCTGGGGGGGACAGGGCCTCAATCAGCCCCAGCATTTT. This encodes CASSWGGQGLNQPQHF. Complete variable domain (other parts from reference TRBV5-6 and TRBJ1-5): DAGVTQSPTHLIKTRGQQVTLRCSPKSGHDTVSWYQQALGQGPQFIFQYYEEEERQRGNFPDRFSGHQFPNYSSELNVNALLLGDSALYLCASSWGGQGLNQPQHFGDGTRLSIL.

The rearrangement joins TRBV2 to TRBJ2-5; no reliable D call. Germline values: CDR1 SNHLY, CDR2 FYNNEI. The CDR3 loop spans 13 amino acids. The V and J ends lost 4 bases and 0 bases respectively, with 6 bases between them. CDR3 sequence reads: CASSVDNQETQYF. In nucleotides, the CDR3 is TGTGCCAGCAGTGTCGACAACCAAGAGACCCAGTACTTC.

This clone was counted a few times. V usage is TRBV5-5 and J usage is TRBJ1-6; 11 nucleotides line up with TRBD1. Trimming took 3 bases from V and 3 from J; bases not matched to a gene: 11. CDR3 length: 19 amino acids. CDR1 and CDR2 from the germline V gene are SGHKS and YYEKEE (reference sequence). CDR3 nucleotides: TGTGCCAGCAGCTCCGGACAGGGGGCGTTTTCCGGCTATAATTCACCCCTCCACTTT. This translates into CASSSGQGAFSGYNSPLHF. The full variable domain, its missing parts supplied by reference TRBV5-5 and TRBJ1-6, is DAGVTQSPTHLIKTRGQQVTLRCSPISGHKSVSWYQQVLGQGPQFIFQYYEKEERGRGNFPDRFSARQFPNYSSELNVNALLLGDSALYLCASSSGQGAFSGYNSPLHFGNGTRLTVT.

The chain is built from TRBV5-4 and TRBJ2-1; TRBD2 aligns across 12 bases. CDR1 and CDR2 from the germline V gene are SGHNT and YYREEE (reference sequence). With V trimmed by 3 bases and J by 9 bases, 10 bases remained unmatched. The CDR3 runs to 16 residues. The CDR3 region has the DNA TGTGCCAGCAGCTCAAGGACTAGCGGGGAAAGTGGTGAGCAGTTCTTC. Its protein product is CASSSRTSGESGEQFF.

This chain joins TRBV6-1 and TRBJ1-2; D uncertain. The length of the CDR3 is 14 residues. V was shortened by 0 bases and J by 7 bases, with 12 bases between the two germline ends. CDR1 is MNHNS, CDR2 SASEGT, per germline. CDR3 sequence: CASSEAGGISGYTF. CDR3 DNA sequence: TGTGCCAGCAGTGAAGCCGGAGGAATCTCTGGCTACACCTTC.

The CDR3 DNA reads TGTGCCAGCAGCTCGACAGGGCGGTTCTACGAGCAGTACTTC. This encodes CASSSTGRFYEQYF. V is TRBV11-2 and J is TRBJ2-7; TRBD1 aligns across 7 bases. The CDR3 contains 14 residues. Germline loops: CDR1 SGHAT, CDR2 FQNNGV. V lost 4 bases to trimming and J lost 3 bases; unmatched junction nucleotides: 6.

This chain joins TRBV6-1 and TRBJ1-3, with no clear D. Germline CDR1 and CDR2: MNHNS and SASEGT. This CDR3 spans 14 amino acids. V lost 0 bases to trimming and J lost 1 base, with 4 bases between them. The chain's CDR3 is CASSEALSGNTIYF. Here the CDR3 DNA reads TGTGCCAGCAGTGAAGCCCTATCTGGAAACACCATATATTTT.

J is TRBJ2-3 and V is TRBV29-1, with D unresolved. Germline V lookup: CDR1 SQVTM, CDR2 ANQGSEA. Trimming left V 4 bases short and J 0 bases short, with 8 bases between. CDR3 length equals 13 residues. CDR3 residues: CSVVTTSTDTQYF. The DNA of the CDR3 is TGCAGCGTTGTGACAACTAGCACAGATACGCAGTATTTT.

This rearrangement joins TRBV7-6 to TRBJ2-2, with D perhaps matching TRBD1 (6 bases). Germline V gene sequence: CDR1 SGHVS, CDR2 FNYEAQ. The CDR3 consists of 16 residues. Trimming took 5 bases from V and 1 from J, leaving 14 bases between them. This chain's CDR3 is CASSPTGQVNTGELFF. The CDR3 DNA follows: TGTGCCAGCAGCCCCACGGGACAAGTGAACACCGGGGAGCTGTTTTTT.

The rearrangement joins TRBV5-8 to TRBJ1-6; tentative D call: TRBD1 (5 bases). Germline V lookup: CDR1 SGHTS, CDR2 YDEGEE. The length of the CDR3 is 15 residues. V was cut by 3 bases and J by 5 bases, with 12 bases left in between. The CDR3 region is CASSSRQWDNSPLHF. The CDR3 nucleotides are TGTGCCAGCAGCTCTAGACAGTGGGATAATTCACCCCTCCACTTT.

This clone appeared once. The chain recombines TRBV5-6 with TRBJ1-1; D unresolved. Germline assignment: CDR1 SGHDT and CDR2 YYEEEE. The CDR3 sequence is 13 residues long. Trimming shortened V by 5 bases and J by 3 bases, and 11 bases separated the two germline ends. The CDR3 DNA reads as TGTGCCAGCAGGCCGGGAGGTCACACTGAAGCTTTCTTT. This gives the protein CASRPGGHTEAFF.